The source of this T cell receptor beta chain is a study of cytomegalovirus exposure and HLA in healthy donors. The CDR3 length is 14 residues. Germline V gene sequence: CDR1 KGHSH, CDR2 LQKENI. The trim removed 3 bases at V and 7 bases at J, leaving 8 bases unmatched. 60 Vbeta and 13 Jbeta primers were used in PCR. Using immunoSEQ multiplex PCR, the repertoire was profiled, and TCRdb retains in-frame clones only, with some absent. The sample has 50,000 to 65,000 clones; roughly 85% are singletons. The TCR was taken from a woman under 30 in good health and CMV-seronegative. The sequenced material came from PBMCs. The rearrangement links TRBV18 to TRBJ1-2, with 7 nucleotides matching TRBD1. CDR3 amino acids: CASSPPAGGGGYTF. In DNA form, the CDR3 reads TGTGCCAGCTCACCCCCGGCAGGGGGTGGTGGCTACACCTTC. Complete variable domain (other parts from reference TRBV18 and TRBJ1-2): NAGVMQNPRHLVRRRGQEARLRCSPMKGHSHVYWYRQLPEEGLKFMVYLQKENIIDESGMPKERFSAEFPKEGPSILRIQQVVRGDSAAYFCASSPPAGGGGYTFGSGTRLTVV.